This T cell receptor beta chain originates from a study of a mutant IDH1 vaccine in newly diagnosed glioma. Study as a whole: First vaccine doses came 4-6 weeks after radiotherapy alone, or with temozolomide cycles.

Sample time point: week 35, safety follow-up. Doses consisted of 300 ug of mutant IDH1 20-mer peptide each, paired with topical imiquimod. Eight vaccine doses were administered to patients at weeks 1, 3, 5, 7, 11, 15, 19 and 23. Donors had new WHO grade 3 or 4 IDH1-mutant, ATRX-lost astrocytomas. Here immunoSEQ multiplex PCR was the method, and the copy in TCRdb shows in-frame clones only, minus some. Here the sample spans about 55,000 clones, approximately 81% being singletons. Regarding the study as a whole: The occurrence of vaccine-induced immune responses was seen in 93.3% of patients.

Note on this clone: Its antigen is as yet unknown.

The germline V gene has CDR1 ENHRY and CDR2 SYGVKD. Between the trimmed V and J ends, which lost 8 bases and 0 bases, there was a span of 13 bases. This CDR3 region has 14 residues. The sample in question was PBMCs, obtained from a glioma patient whose treatment included an IDH1 peptide vaccine. This clonotype was obtained from a woman under 30 with glioma. The J gene is TRBJ2-5, the V gene TRBV10-3; no definite D call. This CDR3 is CAIGGSQYQETQYF. The DNA of the CDR3 is TGTGCCATCGGCGGCAGCCAGTACCAAGAGACCCAGTACTTC.